The TCR beta chain under discussion was sequenced for a study of blood T cell repertoires in COVID-19. The overall study: Researchers got acute and convalescent COVID-19 samples from the United States, Italy and Spain.

This CDR3 spans 14 amino acids. The germline V and J ends were trimmed by 6 bases and 1 base, with 12 bases remaining between them. The V gene's germline CDR1 is ENHRY and CDR2 SYGVKD. Study processing details: Estimation of nucleated cell counts was performed using reference gene primer amplification. Libraries were prepared by immunoSEQ multiplex PCR; TCRdb keeps only in-frame clonotypes and omits some of them. V and J calls and clone size are copied from that table; D and trimming were computed from the DNA. Of some 380,000 clones in the sample, 80% to 90% were seen once. This study enrolled people aged 18 to 89 from about two dozen US geographic areas. Cohort 3 recovered donors had two negative PCRs, clearance, or symptom resolution.

Sequenced input: PBMCs or T cells enriched from blood (not recorded which). This receptor was identified in a man younger than 40 who had recovered from COVID-19. The rearrangement joins TRBV10-3 to TRBJ2-5; no firm D call. CDR3 amino acids: CAISPGARQETQYF. CDR3 bases: TGTGCCATCAGCCCAGGCGCCCGCCAAGAGACCCAGTACTTC.